These 22 T cell receptor beta chains originate from one sample sequenced in a study of Graves' ophthalmopathy and Graves' hyperthyroidism. Amplified material comprised TCR beta CDR3 regions derived from RNA transcripts. Second-round multiplex PCR followed a first-round RT-PCR using HTBI primers. MiXCR, run by TCRdb on the multiplex PCR reads, gives a single entry per CDR3 protein. This sample yields about 550,000 distinct CDR3 sequences, of which just under 40% are seen a single time; about 4.6% belongs to the top ten. Sequencing input: peripheral blood or thyroid tissue (not recorded which). The origin of the receptors is an adult man with Graves' hyperthyroidism.

This clonotype was counted at least ten times. V gene TRBV7-8 combines with J gene TRBJ2-2; D unclear. CDR3 length equals 13 residues. Trimming left V 5 bases short and J 7 bases short, with 11 bases between. Germline assignment: CDR1 SGHVS and CDR2 FQNEAQ. In DNA form, the CDR3 reads TGTGCCAGCAGCCCCCGCAGCTTCGGGGAGCTGTTTTTT. This encodes CASSPRSFGELFF.

Comment on this clonotype: This may be a read error: a much more frequent sequence differs by one nucleotide. The chain couples TRBV7-2 to TRBJ2-2, with D possibly matching TRBD2 (6 bases). Trimming took 5 bases from V and 0 from J, leaving 16 bases between them. Germline-derived CDR1 and CDR2 are SGHTA and FQGNSA. This CDR3 region has 17 residues. CDR3 nucleotides: TGTGCCAGCAGCCTCGTTGACGGGACTCCGAACACCGGGGAGCTGTTTTTT. Its translation: CASSLVDGTPNTGELFF.

The chain has TRBV29-1 and TRBJ2-1; D uncertain. The DNA matches TRBJ2-7 better at its end, which makes the J call doubtful. Germline values: CDR1 SQVTM, CDR2 ANQGSEA. The CDR3 spans 14 residues. CDR3 protein: CSVELQSSYNEQYF. Here the CDR3 DNA reads TGCAGCGTTGAGCTCCAGAGCTCCTACAATGAGCAGTACTTC.

Ten or more counts support this clonotype. This chain uses TRBV2 with TRBJ1-1, with D possibly being TRBD1 (5 bases). The V end was cut by 8 bases, the J end by 3 bases, with 16 bases between. Germline CDR1 is SNHLY and CDR2 is FYNNEI. The CDR3 covers 14 residues. CDR3 region: CASAPTGLYTEAFF. In DNA form, the CDR3 reads TGTGCCAGCGCACCCACAGGACTGTACACTGAAGCTTTCTTT.

The CDR3 is CASSLLAGGLEQYF. The CDR3 DNA sequence: TGTGCCAGCAGCCTTCTAGCGGGAGGGCTCGAGCAGTACTTC. V is TRBV7-2 and J is TRBJ2-7, with TRBD2 matching over 12 bases. V lost 5 bases, J lost 6 bases, and 5 bases stayed unmatched. Germline V gene lookup returns CDR1 SGHTA and CDR2 FQGNSA. The CDR3 runs 14 residues.

At least ten counts were recorded for this clonotype. The chain carries TRBV9 and TRBJ2-7, with D possibly being TRBD1 (5 bases). In germline, CDR1 is SGDLS, CDR2 YYNGEE. Deletions cut 0 bases from V and 3 bases from J, with 10 bases between. This CDR3 has 14 amino acids. CDR3: CASSVVGQGYEQYF. The CDR3 region has the DNA TGTGCCAGCAGCGTAGTTGGTCAGGGCTACGAGCAGTACTTC.

This clonotype occurred many times. This sequence joins TRBV12-3 or TRBV12-4 and TRBJ2-2; the D is unclear. This CDR3 spans 12 amino acids. Trimming pared 6 bases from V and 7 bases from J, leaving 9 bases between. CDR3 sequence: CASRQKVGELFF. As DNA, the CDR3 is TGTGCCAGCAGACAGAAGGTCGGGGAGCTGTTTTTT.

In the case of this clonotype: It may be a read error: a sequence one base away is much more abundant. The chain recombines TRBV11-2 with TRBJ2-7, with TRBD2 identical over 9 bases. This CDR3 spans 15 amino acids. Looked up from germline, CDR1 is SGHAT and CDR2 is FQNNGV. The CDR3 DNA reads as TGTGCCAGCAGGGTTCCGGGACTAGCCTCCTACGGGCAGTACTTC. Protein: CASRVPGLASYGQYF.

This clonotype was seen only once. One end of the junction varies from germline; a read error may be responsible. The chain has TRBV19 and TRBJ2-6; D gene unclear. CDR1 and CDR2 from the germline V gene are LNHDA and SQIVND (reference sequence). The CDR3 is made up of 16 amino acids. This chain's CDR3 is CVSSIPPGAGANVLTF. The CDR3 DNA follows: TGTGTCAGTAGTATCCCCCCCGGAGCTGGGGCCAACGTCCTGACTTTC.

This clonotype showed up many times. This chain connects TRBV12-3 or TRBV12-4 to TRBJ1-2; D is ambiguous. The CDR3 consists of 12 residues. V lost 10 bases to trimming and J lost 0 bases, with 9 bases between them. CDR3 DNA sequence: TGTGCCATTGCGACGGCTAACTATGGCTACACCTTC. As protein: CAIATANYGYTF.

This clonotype was recorded at least ten times. The chain recombines TRBV10-2 with TRBJ1-5; 8 bases align to TRBD1. Losses at the gene ends were 7 bases for V and 3 bases for J; bases not matched to a gene: 2. Germline V lookup: CDR1 WSHSY, CDR2 SAAADI. This CDR3 has 13 amino acids. The CDR3 is CASTDRVNQPQHF. The CDR3 DNA is TGCGCCAGCACGGACAGGGTCAATCAGCCCCAGCATTTT.

This clonotype was seen many times. The rearrangement links TRBV28 to TRBJ2-7; the D call may be TRBD1 or TRBD2 (5 bases each). V lost 3 bases to trimming and J lost 2 bases, with 14 bases between them. Germline V gives CDR1 MDHEN, CDR2 SYDVKM. The CDR3 covers 15 residues. The CDR3: CASSFTGTEAYEQYF. The DNA for the CDR3 is TGTGCCAGCAGTTTCACCGGGACGGAAGCCTACGAGCAGTACTTC.

On this clonotype: The junction does not match germline at one end; this may be a read error. The J gene is TRBJ1-6, the V gene TRBV10-2; TRBD1 agrees at 9 bases. The CDR3 is made up of 14 amino acids. The V gene's germline CDR1 is WSHSY and CDR2 SAAADI. The CDR3 DNA reads as TGCGTCAGCTTAGGTGGACAGGGGCAATCACCCCTCCACTTT. This sequence encodes CVSLGGQGQSPLHF.

This chain joins TRBV7-3 and TRBJ2-3; D is perhaps TRBD1 (6 bases). Germline CDR1 and CDR2: SGHTA and FQGTGA. CDR3 length: 13 residues. Trimming took off 8 bases at V and 2 bases at J, with 11 bases between the two ends. This CDR3 is CASQDRPTDTQYF. DNA for the CDR3: TGTGCCAGCCAGGACAGACCCACAGATACGCAGTATTTT.

Turning to this clonotype: A single base separates this from a much larger clone, so it may be a read error. The chain couples TRBV7-8 to TRBJ2-2; 8 bases map to TRBD1. This CDR3 spans 22 amino acids. Germline assignment: CDR1 SGHVS and CDR2 FQNEAQ. With V trimmed by 11 bases and J by 5 bases, 34 bases remained unmatched. This CDR3 reads CACSITDPDSLQGAWWTGELFF. The CDR3 coding sequence is TGTGCCTGTAGTATCACCGACCCCGACTCCCTGCAGGGGGCATGGTGGACCGGGGAGCTGTTTTTT.

To note about this clonotype: Just one base apart from a much larger clone, this may be a read error. Here the CDR3 reads CSVDGRKNTEAFF. The CDR3 DNA follows: TGCAGCGTTGACGGCAGGAAGAACACTGAAGCTTTCTTT. V usage is TRBV29-1 and J usage is TRBJ1-1; D not certain. Between the trimmed V and J ends, which lost 3 bases and 1 base, there was a span of 9 bases. The CDR3 spans 13 residues. CDR1 is SQVTM and CDR2 is ANQGSEA in the germline V gene.

This clonotype showed up just a few times. The CDR3 DNA reads TGTGCCAGCAGCATAAACAGGGGGCAAGGGACCGGGGAGCTGTTTTTT. Amino acid sequence: CASSINRGQGTGELFF. This chain uses TRBV11-2 with TRBJ2-2, with 9 nucleotides matching TRBD1. The CDR3 spans 16 residues. The germline CDR1 and CDR2 sequences are SGHAT and FQNNGV. Trimming cost V 5 bases and J 5 bases; bases outside gene matches: 9.

The chain is built from TRBV7-9 and TRBJ2-7; D gene uncertain. The V gene's germline CDR1 is SEHNR and CDR2 FQNEAQ (reference sequence). With 5 bases removed from V and 2 bases from J, the gap between germline ends came to 16 bases. CDR3 length: 15 residues. The CDR3 loop reads CASSPRFKGTYEQYF. DNA for the CDR3: TGTGCCAGCAGCCCCCGTTTCAAAGGCACCTACGAGCAGTACTTC.

This chain links TRBV19 with TRBJ2-1; unclear D gene. The J call is in doubt because the DNA end fits TRBJ2-7 better. Germline-derived CDR1 and CDR2 are LNHDA and SQIVND (reference sequence). The CDR3 spans 12 residues. CDR3 in DNA: TGTGCCAGTAGTACGGCGTACAATGAGCAGTACTTC. This codes for CASSTAYNEQYF.

This clonotype was seen repeatedly, ten times or more. V and J are TRBV20-1 and TRBJ1-1; perhaps TRBD1 as D (5 bases). Germline CDR1 DFQATT, CDR2 SNEGSKA (reference sequence). V lost 0 bases and J lost 4, with 9 bases in between. The CDR3 length is 13 residues. Here the CDR3 reads CSARDAGTTEAFF. CDR3 sequence (DNA): TGCAGTGCTAGAGACGCAGGGACCACTGAAGCTTTCTTT.

This clonotype was recorded at least ten times. The rearrangement joins TRBV12-3 or TRBV12-4 to TRBJ1-6; 7 bases match TRBD1. The length of the CDR3 is 13 residues. After removal of 4 bases from V and 9 bases from J, the junction contained 3 bases not matched to a gene. The CDR3 loop is CASSSTGRSPLHF. Written as DNA, the CDR3 is TGTGCCAGCAGTTCGACAGGGCGTTCACCCCTCCACTTT.

This clonotype was detected many times. This chain uses TRBV2 with TRBJ1-3; D gene uncertain. The V gene lost 6 bases and the J gene lost 0 bases, with 15 bases spanning the gap. CDR3 length: 16 amino acids. CDR1 and CDR2 (germline): SNHLY, FYNNEI. As DNA, the CDR3 is TGTGCCAGCAGGCCCTCGGGAGTAGTCTCTGGAAACACCATATATTTT. Protein product: CASRPSGVVSGNTIYF.